This T cell receptor beta chain was captured in a study of shared clonotypes between healthy human individuals. In the study overall: A donor's plate count was three for CD4 naive and three for CD4 memory; CD8 naive had two and CD8 memory one.

General study points: Clonotype sharing levels among donors were expected to vary with sequencing depth. It was observed that roughly 4.8% of naive CD4 clonotypes were shared across several donors.

With regard to this clone: What it binds is not known.

Here immunoSEQ multiplex PCR was the method, and the copy in TCRdb shows in-frame clones only, minus some. Found here are 2 million to 2.5 million clones, over 85% of them singletons; the top ten hold 0.13%. V trimming: 2 bases; J trimming: 1 base; junction bases outside the gene matches: 13. CDR3 size: 19 residues. Germline CDR1 SGDLS, CDR2 YYNGEE. This chain uses TRBV9 with TRBJ1-3, with 9 bases identical to TRBD1. The clonotype was recovered from a man aged 18 to 30 in good health. The sequencing input was naive CD4+ T cells sorted from blood. Documented subset: CD45RA+ positively selected. Written as DNA, the CDR3 is TGTGCCAGCAGCGTCGTAGCGTTTCCGGGACAGGGTTCTGGAAACACCATATATTTT. Translation: CASSVVAFPGQGSGNTIYF.